Listed here is a single T cell receptor beta chain. This record belongs to a study of blood T cell repertoires in COVID-19. The repertoire was sequenced with immunoSEQ multiplex PCR; TCRdb's copy has only in-frame clones and lacks some. The sample comprises roughly 140,000 clones, about 87% of which are singletons, and approximately 10% rests with the top ten. The CDR3 has 15 amino acids. Sequences were obtained from peripheral blood. The chain has TRBV21-1 and TRBJ2-4; the table calls TRBD1, which could not be checked here. TRBV21-1 is a pseudogene locus. The TCR comes from a woman of 80 years or more with acute or convalescent COVID-19. The CDR3 protein is CASSKVQVAKNIQYF. DNA for the CDR3: TGTGCCAGCAGCAAAGTGCAGGTAGCCAAAAACATTCAGTACTTC.